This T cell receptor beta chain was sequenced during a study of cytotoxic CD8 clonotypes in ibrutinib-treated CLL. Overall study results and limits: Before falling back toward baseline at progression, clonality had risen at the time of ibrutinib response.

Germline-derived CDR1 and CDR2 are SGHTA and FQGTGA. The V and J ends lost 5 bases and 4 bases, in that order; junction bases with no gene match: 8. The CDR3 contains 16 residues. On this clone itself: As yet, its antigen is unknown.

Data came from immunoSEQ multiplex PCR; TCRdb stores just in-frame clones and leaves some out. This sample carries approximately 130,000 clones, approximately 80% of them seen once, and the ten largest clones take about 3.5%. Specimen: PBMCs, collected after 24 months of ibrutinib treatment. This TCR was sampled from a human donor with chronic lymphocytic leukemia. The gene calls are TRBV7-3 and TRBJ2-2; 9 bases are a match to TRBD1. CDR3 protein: CASSQPGQGGTGELFF. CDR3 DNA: TGTGCCAGCAGCCAACCGGGACAGGGTGGCACCGGGGAGCTGTTTTTT.